This T cell receptor beta chain was sequenced for a study of metastatic and nonmetastatic thyroid tumors. This clone is termed medium-sized (0.01 to 0.1%). Per the germline V gene, CDR1 is SNHLY and CDR2 is FYNNEI. J lost 0 bases, V lost 4 bases, and 3 bases had no gene match. This CDR3 has 15 residues. TCRdb re-called clones from the PCR reads using MiXCR. The sample lists around 19,000 clones, 30% to 40% occurring once. Until they underwent thyroid surgery, no patient had received any treatment. The receptor was isolated from a male donor with papillary thyroid cancer or a benign thyroid nodule (not recorded which). Some clones in this sample may be carry-over from other donors' samples. The sample comprised tumor tissue. The chain employs TRBV2 and TRBJ1-3; 7 bases are a match to TRBD1. CDR3 amino acids: CASSGGQLSGNTIYF. The CDR3 bases are TGTGCCAGCAGTGGGGGACAGCTCTCTGGAAACACCATATATTTT.